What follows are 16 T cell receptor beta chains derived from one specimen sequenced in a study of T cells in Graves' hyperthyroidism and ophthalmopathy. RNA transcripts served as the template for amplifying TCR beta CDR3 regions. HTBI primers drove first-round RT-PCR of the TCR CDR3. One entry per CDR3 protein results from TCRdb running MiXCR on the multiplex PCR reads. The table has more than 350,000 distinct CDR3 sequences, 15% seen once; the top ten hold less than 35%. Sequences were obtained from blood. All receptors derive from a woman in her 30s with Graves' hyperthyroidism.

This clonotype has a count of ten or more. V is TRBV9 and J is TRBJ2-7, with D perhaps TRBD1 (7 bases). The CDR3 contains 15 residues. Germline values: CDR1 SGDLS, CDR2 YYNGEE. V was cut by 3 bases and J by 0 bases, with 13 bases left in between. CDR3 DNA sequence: TGTGCCAGCAGCGGGGCGGGGACAGACTCCTACGAGCAGTACTTC. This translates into CASSGAGTDSYEQYF.

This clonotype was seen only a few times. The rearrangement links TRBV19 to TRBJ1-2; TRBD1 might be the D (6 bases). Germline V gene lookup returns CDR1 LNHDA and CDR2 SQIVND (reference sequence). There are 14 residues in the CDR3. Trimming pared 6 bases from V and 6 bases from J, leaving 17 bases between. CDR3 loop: CASSISGAGDGYTF. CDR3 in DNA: TGTGCCAGTAGCATCTCCGGGGCAGGGGATGGCTACACCTTC.

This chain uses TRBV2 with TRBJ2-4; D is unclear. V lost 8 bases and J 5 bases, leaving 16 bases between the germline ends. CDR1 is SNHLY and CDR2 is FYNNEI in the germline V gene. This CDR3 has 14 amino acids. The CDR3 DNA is TGTGCCAGCTCGGCAGGTCGAACCGAAAACATTCAGTACTTC. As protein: CASSAGRTENIQYF.

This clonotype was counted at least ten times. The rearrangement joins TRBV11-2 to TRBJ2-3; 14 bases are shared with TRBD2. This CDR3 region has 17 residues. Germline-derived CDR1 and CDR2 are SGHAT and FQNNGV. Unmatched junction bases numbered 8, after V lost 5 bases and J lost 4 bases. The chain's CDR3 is CASSPGTSGRVADTQYF. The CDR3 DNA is TGTGCCAGCAGCCCCGGGACTAGCGGGAGAGTTGCAGATACGCAGTATTTT.

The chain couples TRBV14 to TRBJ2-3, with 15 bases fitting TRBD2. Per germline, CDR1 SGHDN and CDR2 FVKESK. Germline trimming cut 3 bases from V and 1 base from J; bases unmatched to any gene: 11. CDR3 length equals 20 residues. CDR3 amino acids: CASSHPKPGLAGGGTDTQYF. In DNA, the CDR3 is TGTGCCAGCAGCCATCCAAAGCCGGGACTAGCGGGAGGCGGCACAGATACGCAGTATTTT.

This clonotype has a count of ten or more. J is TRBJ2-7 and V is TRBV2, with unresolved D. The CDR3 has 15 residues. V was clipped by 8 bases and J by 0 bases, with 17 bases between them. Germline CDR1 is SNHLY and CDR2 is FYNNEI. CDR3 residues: CASSESADSSYEQYF. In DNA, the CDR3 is TGTGCCAGCTCAGAATCGGCGGATAGCTCCTACGAGCAGTACTTC.

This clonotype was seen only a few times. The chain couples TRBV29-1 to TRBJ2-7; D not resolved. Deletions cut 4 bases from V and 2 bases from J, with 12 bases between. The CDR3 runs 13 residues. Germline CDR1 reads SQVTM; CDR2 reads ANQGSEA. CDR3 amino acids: CSVVGPSAYEQYF. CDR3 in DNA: TGCAGCGTTGTAGGCCCATCGGCCTACGAGCAGTACTTC.

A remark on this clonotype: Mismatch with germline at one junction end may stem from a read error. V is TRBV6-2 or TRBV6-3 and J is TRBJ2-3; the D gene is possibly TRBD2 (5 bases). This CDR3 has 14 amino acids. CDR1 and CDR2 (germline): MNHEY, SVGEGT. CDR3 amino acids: CVSSYGQAGDTQYF. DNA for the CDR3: TGTGTCAGCAGTTACGGCCAGGCGGGAGATACGCAGTATTTT.

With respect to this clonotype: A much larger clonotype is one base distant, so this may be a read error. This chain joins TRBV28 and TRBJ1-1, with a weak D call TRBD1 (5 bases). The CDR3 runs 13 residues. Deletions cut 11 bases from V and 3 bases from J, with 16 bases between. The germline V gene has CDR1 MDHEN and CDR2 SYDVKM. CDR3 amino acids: CASLGEGYTEAFF. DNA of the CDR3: TGTGCCTCCCTCGGAGAGGGGTACACTGAAGCTTTCTTT.

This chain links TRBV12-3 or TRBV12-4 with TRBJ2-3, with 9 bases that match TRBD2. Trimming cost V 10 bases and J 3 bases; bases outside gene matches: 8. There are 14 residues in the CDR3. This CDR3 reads CAKTGSGRTDTQYF. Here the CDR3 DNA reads TGTGCCAAAACTGGTAGCGGGAGAACAGATACGCAGTATTTT.

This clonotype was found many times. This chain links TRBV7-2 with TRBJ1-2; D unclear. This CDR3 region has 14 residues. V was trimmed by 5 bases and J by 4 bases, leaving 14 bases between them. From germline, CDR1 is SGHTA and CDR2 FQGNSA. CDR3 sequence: CASSPWEGTYGYTF. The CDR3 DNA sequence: TGTGCCAGCAGCCCGTGGGAGGGAACCTATGGCTACACCTTC. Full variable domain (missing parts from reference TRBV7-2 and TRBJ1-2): GAGVSQSPSNKVTEKGKDVELRCDPISGHTALYWYRQSLGQGLEFLIYFQGNSAPDKSGLPSDRFSAERTGGSVSTLTIQRTQQEDSAVYLCASSPWEGTYGYTFGSGTRLTVV.

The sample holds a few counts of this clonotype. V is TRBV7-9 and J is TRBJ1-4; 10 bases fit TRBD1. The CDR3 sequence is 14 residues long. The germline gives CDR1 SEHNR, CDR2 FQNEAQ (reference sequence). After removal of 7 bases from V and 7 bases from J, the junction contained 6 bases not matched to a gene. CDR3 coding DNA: TGTGCCAGCATTACTGGGACAGGGGCTGAAAAACTGTTTTTT. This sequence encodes CASITGTGAEKLFF.

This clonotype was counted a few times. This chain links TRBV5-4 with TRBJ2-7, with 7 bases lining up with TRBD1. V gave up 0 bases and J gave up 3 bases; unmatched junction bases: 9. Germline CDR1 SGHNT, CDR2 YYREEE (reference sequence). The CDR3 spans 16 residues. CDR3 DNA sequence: TGTGCCAGCAGCTTGGGCCCAGACAGGGAGTTCTACGAGCAGTACTTC. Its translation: CASSLGPDREFYEQYF.

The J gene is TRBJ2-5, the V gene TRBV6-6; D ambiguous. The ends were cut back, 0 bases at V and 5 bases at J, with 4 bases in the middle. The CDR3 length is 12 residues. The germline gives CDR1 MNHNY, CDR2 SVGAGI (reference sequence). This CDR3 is CASSYSMETQYF. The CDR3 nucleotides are TGTGCCAGCAGTTACTCGATGGAGACCCAGTACTTC.

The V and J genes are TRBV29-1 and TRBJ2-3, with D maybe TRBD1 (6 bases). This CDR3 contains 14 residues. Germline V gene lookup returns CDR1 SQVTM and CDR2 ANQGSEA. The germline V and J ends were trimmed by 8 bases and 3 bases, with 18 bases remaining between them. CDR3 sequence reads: CSTRAGEPTDTQYF. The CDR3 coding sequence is TGCAGCACAAGAGCAGGGGAGCCTACAGATACGCAGTATTTT.

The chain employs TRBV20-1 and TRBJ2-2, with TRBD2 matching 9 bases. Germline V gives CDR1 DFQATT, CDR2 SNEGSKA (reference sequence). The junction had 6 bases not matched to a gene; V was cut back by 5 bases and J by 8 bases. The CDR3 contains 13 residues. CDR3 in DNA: TGCAGTGCTTTTAAGAGCGGGAGGGGGGAGCTGTTTTTT. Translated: CSAFKSGRGELFF.